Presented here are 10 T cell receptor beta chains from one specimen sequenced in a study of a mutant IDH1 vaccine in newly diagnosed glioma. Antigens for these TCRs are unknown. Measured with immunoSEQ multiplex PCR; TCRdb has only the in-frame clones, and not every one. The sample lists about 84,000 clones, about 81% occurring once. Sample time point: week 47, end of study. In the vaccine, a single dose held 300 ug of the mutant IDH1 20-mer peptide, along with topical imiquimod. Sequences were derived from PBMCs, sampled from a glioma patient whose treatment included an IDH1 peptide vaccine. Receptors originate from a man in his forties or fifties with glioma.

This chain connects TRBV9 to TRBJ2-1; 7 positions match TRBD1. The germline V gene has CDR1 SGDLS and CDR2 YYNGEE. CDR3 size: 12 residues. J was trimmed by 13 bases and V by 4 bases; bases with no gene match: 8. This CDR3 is CASSSLGTAQFF. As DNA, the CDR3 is TGTGCCAGCAGCAGTCTAGGGACAGCTCAGTTCTTC.

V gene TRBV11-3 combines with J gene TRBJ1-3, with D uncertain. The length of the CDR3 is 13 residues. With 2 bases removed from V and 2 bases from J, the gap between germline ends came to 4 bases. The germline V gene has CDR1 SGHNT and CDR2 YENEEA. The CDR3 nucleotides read TGTGCCAGCAGCTTAATTCCTGGAAACACCATATATTTT. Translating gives CASSLIPGNTIYF.

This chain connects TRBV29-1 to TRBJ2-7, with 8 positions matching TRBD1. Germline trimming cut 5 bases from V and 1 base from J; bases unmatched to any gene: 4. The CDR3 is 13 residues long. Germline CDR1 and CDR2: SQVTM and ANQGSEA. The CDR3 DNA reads TGCAGCGTTTCCAGGGGGCCGTCCTACGAGCAGTACTTC. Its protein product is CSVSRGPSYEQYF.

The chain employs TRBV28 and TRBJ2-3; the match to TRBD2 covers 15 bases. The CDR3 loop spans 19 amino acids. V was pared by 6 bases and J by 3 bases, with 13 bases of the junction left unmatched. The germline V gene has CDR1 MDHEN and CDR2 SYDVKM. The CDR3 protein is CASRTSGTSGRWGTDTQYF. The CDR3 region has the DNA TGTGCCAGCAGGACTTCCGGGACTAGCGGGAGGTGGGGAACAGATACGCAGTATTTT.

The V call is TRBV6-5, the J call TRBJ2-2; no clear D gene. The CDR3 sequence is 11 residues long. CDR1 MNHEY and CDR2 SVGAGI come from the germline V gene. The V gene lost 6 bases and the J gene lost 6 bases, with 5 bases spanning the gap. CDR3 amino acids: CASSPPGELFF. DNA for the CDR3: TGTGCCAGCAGCCCTCCCGGGGAGCTGTTTTTT.

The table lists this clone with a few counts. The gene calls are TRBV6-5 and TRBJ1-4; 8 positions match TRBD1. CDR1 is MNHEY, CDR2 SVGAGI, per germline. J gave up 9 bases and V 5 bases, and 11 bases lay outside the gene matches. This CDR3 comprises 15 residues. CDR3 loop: CASSGTGLQGKKLFF. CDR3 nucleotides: TGTGCCAGCAGTGGGACAGGCTTACAAGGGAAAAAACTGTTTTTT.

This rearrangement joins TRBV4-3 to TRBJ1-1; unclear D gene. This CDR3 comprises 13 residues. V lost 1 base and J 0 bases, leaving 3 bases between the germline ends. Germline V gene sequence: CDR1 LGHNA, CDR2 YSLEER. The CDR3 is CASSQVMNTEAFF. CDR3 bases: TGCGCCAGCAGCCAAGTGATGAACACTGAAGCTTTCTTT.

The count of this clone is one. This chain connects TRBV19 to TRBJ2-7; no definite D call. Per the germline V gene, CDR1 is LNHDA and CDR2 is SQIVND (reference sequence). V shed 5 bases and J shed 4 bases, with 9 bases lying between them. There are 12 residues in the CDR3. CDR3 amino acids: CASSEHPYEQYF. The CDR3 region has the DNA TGTGCCAGTAGTGAGCACCCTTACGAGCAGTACTTC.

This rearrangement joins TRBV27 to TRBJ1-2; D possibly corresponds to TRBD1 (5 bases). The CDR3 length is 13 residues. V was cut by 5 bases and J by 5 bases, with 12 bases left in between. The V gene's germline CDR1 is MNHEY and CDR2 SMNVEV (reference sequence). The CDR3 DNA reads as TGTGCCAGCAGTCCCCAGGGCGGTTATGGCTACACCTTC. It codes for CASSPQGGYGYTF.

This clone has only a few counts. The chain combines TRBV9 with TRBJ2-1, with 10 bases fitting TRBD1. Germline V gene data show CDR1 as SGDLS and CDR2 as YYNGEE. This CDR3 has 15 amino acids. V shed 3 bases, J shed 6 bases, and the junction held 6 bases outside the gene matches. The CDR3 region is CASSAGTGDINEQFF. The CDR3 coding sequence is TGTGCCAGCAGCGCCGGGACAGGGGACATCAATGAGCAGTTCTTC. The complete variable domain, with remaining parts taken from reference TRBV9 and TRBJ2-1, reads DSGVTQTPKHLITATGQRVTLRCSPRSGDLSVYWYQQSLDQGLQFLIQYYNGEERAKGNILERFSAQQFPDLHSELNLSSLELGDSALYFCASSAGTGDINEQFFGPGTRLTVL.